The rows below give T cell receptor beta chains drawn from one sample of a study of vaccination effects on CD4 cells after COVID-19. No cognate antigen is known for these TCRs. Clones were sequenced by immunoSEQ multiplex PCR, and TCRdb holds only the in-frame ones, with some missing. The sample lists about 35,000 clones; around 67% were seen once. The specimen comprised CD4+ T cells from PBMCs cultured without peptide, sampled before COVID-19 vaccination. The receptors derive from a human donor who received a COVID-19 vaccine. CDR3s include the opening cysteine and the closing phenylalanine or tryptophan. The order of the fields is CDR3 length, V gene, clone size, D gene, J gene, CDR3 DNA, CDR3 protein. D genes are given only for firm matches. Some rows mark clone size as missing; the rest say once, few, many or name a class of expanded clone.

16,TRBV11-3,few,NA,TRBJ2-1,TGTGCCAGCAGCTTAATCCCGACTGGATCCTACAATGAGCAGTTCTTC,CASSLIPTGSYNEQFF
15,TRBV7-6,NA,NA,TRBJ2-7,TGTGCCAGCAGCTTAGTTGAGGGCGGCGGGTACGAGCAGTACTTC,CASSLVEGGGYEQYF
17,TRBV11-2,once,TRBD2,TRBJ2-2,TGTGCCAGCAGCTTTGAAGCCCTAGCGGTTGACACCGGGGAGCTGTTTTTT,CASSFEALAVDTGELFF
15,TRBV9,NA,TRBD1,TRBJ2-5,TGTGCCAGCAGCGGGCAGGGGGCTAGACAAGAGACCCAGTACTTC,CASSGQGARQETQYF
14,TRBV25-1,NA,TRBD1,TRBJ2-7,TGTGCCAGCAGTCGGGACAGCGTCCGCTACGAGCAGTACTTC,CASSRDSVRYEQYF
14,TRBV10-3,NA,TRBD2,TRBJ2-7,TGTGCCATCGAAGCGGGACCACCCTCTCGGGAGCAGTACTTC,CAIEAGPPSREQYF
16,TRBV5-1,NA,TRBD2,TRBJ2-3,TGCGCCAGCAGACGGATAGCGGGGGCCACCACAGATACGCAGTATTTT,CASRRIAGATTDTQYF
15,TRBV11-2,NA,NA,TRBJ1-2,TGTGCCAGCAGCTTAAATACGCAGTCACCCTATGGCTACACCTTC,CASSLNTQSPYGYTF
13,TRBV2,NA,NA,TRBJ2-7,TGTGCCAGCAACGATGTTGGCTCCTACGAGCAGTACTTC,CASNDVGSYEQYF
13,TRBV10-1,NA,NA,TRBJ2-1,TGCGCCAGCAGTAGCGGACAGAACAATGAGCAGTTCTTC,CASSSGQNNEQFF
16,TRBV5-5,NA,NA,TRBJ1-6,TGTGCCAGCAGTCTCATCCCCGGGACGGGTAATTCACCCCTCCACTTT,CASSLIPGTGNSPLHF
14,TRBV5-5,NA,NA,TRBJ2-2,TGTGCCAGCAGGGGACTTAAGAACACCGGGGAGCTGTTTTTT,CASRGLKNTGELFF
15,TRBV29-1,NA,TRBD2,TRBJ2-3,TGCAGCGTTGAAATAAGCGGGGGGGGCACAGATACGCAGTATTTT,CSVEISGGGTDTQYF
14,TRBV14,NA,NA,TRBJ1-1,TGTGCCAGCAGCCGGGGCTACTTGAACACTGAAGCTTTCTTT,CASSRGYLNTEAFF
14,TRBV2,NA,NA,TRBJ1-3,TGTGCCAGCAGTGGGAGTAGGAATGGAAACACCATATATTTT,CASSGSRNGNTIYF
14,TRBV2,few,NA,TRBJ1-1,TGTGCCAGCACCCAGGACAGCCCGAGCACTGAAGCTTTCTTT,CASTQDSPSTEAFF
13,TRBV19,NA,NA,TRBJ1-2,TGTGCCAGTAGTATAATGTCGGGGGGAGGCTACACCTTC,CASSIMSGGGYTF
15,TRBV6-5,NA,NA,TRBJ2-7,TGTGCCAGCAGTTACACTGGGGGTGGAGGGTACGAGCAGTACTTC,CASSYTGGGGYEQYF
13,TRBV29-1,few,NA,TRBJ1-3,TGCAGCGTTTCCGAGTATCATGGAAACACCATATATTTT,CSVSEYHGNTIYF
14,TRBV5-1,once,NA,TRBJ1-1,TGCGCCAGCAGCTTAAGGGGGATTGGGAATGAAGCTTTCTTT,CASSLRGIGNEAFF
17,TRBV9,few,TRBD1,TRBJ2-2,TGTGCCAGCAGCGCTAGACAGGGGGCGTCGAACACCGGGGAGCTGTTTTTT,CASSARQGASNTGELFF
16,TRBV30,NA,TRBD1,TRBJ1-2,TGTGCCTGGAGAGATATCGGACAGGGGGCGGGATATGGCTACACCTTC,CAWRDIGQGAGYGYTF
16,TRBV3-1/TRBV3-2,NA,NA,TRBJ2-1,TGTGCCAGCAGCCAACCCATGGGGGGGCGCATTCATGAGCAGTTCTTC,CASSQPMGGRIHEQFF
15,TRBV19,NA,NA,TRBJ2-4,TGTGCCAGCTCTATGCCGGGTAATGACAAAAACATTCAGTACTTC,CASSMPGNDKNIQYF
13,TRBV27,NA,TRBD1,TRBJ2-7,TGTGCCAGCAGTCGACAGGGGGCCAACGAGCAGTACTTC,CASSRQGANEQYF
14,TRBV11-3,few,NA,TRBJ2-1,TGTGCCAGCAGCTTAATGGGGGTCAGGGATGAGCAGTTCTTC,CASSLMGVRDEQFF
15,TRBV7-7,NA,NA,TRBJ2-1,TGTGCCAGCAGGTCGCGGAGCGAGGGGTACAATGAGCAGTTCTTC,CASRSRSEGYNEQFF
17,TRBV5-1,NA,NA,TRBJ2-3,TGCGCCAGCAGCTTGCCCCCGGACTGGTGGAATGCAGATACGCAGTATTTT,CASSLPPDWWNADTQYF
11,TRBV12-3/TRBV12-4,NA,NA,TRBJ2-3,TGTGCCAGCAGTTCTAGCTCTACGCAGTATTTT,CASSSSSTQYF
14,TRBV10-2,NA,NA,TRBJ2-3,TGCGCCAGCAGTAACCCGGTGAACACAGATACGCAGTATTTT,CASSNPVNTDTQYF
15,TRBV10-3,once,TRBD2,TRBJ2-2,TGTGCCATCAGTTTGAGCGGGGGGAACACCGGGGAGCTGTTTTTT,CAISLSGGNTGELFF
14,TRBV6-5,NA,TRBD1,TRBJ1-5,TGTGCCAGCAGTAACCGGGACAGTTATCAGCCCCAGCATTTT,CASSNRDSYQPQHF
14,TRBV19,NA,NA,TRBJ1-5,TGTGCCAGTACTAAGGGGTCGAGTAATCAGCCCCAGCATTTT,CASTKGSSNQPQHF
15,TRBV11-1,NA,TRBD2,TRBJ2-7,TGTGCCAGCAGCTACCGGACTAGCGGGAACTACGAGCAGTACTTC,CASSYRTSGNYEQYF
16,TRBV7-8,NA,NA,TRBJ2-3,TGTGCCAGCAGCTTAGTGCGGGCGGGGAGCACAGATACGCAGTATTTT,CASSLVRAGSTDTQYF
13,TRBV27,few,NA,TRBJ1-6,TGTGCCAGCAGAAACAGGGAGTATTCACCCCTCCACTTT,CASRNREYSPLHF
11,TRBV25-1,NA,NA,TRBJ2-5,TGTGCCAGCAGTGCTGTCGAGACCCAGTACTTC,CASSAVETQYF
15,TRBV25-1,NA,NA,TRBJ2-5,TGTGCCAGCAGTGAATCGGGACGGGGCCAAGAGACCCAGTACTTC,CASSESGRGQETQYF
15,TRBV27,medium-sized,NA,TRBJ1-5,TGTGCCAGCCAATCGGGACAAACTAGCAATCAGCCCCAGCATTTT,CASQSGQTSNQPQHF
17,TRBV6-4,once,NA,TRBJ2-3,TGTGCCAGCAGTGACTTACCCACTCGGGGGCCCACAGATACGCAGTATTTT,CASSDLPTRGPTDTQYF
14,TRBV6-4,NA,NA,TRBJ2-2,TGTGCCAGCAGTGTAGTGGGGGACACCGGGGAGCTGTTTTTT,CASSVVGDTGELFF
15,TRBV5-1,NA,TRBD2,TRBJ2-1,TGCGCCAGCAGCTTGACCGGGACTAACTACAATGAGCAGTTCTTC,CASSLTGTNYNEQFF
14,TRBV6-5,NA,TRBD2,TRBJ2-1,TGTGCCAGCAGTTACTCGGTGACTAGCTCTGAGCAGTTCTTC,CASSYSVTSSEQFF
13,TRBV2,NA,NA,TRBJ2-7,TGTGCCAGCAGTGAACAGGGGAAGTACGAGCAGTACTTC,CASSEQGKYEQYF
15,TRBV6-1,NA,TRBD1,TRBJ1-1,TGTGCCAGCAGTGAATGGGGGGCCCAGGGGGCTGAAGCTTTCTTT,CASSEWGAQGAEAFF
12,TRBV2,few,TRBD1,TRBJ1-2,TGTGCCAGCAGTCCCGGGACAGATGGCTACACCTTC,CASSPGTDGYTF
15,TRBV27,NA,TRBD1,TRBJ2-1,TGTGCCAGCAGTAGGACAGGGGGGCGCTACAATGAGCAGTTCTTC,CASSRTGGRYNEQFF
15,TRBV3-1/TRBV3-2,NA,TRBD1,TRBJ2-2,TGTGCCAGCAGCCAACAGGGGGCAAATACCGGGGAGCTGTTTTTT,CASSQQGANTGELFF
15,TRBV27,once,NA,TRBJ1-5,TGTGCCAGCAGTTTAGTAGGGCGGGTTAATCAGCCCCAGCATTTT,CASSLVGRVNQPQHF
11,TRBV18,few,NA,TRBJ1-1,TGTGCCAGCTCCGCAGAAACTGAAGCTTTCTTT,CASSAETEAFF
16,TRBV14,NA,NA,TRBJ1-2,TGTGCCAGCAGCCTTGCCAGAGGCAGTGCTAACTATGGCTACACCTTC,CASSLARGSANYGYTF
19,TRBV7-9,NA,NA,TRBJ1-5,TGTGCCAGCAGCTTAGCGGGGAGCAGAGGGGCATATAGCAATCAGCCCCAGCATTTT,CASSLAGSRGAYSNQPQHF
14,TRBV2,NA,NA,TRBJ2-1,TGTGCCAGCAGCTTACTAGGGATTGGGGATGAGCAGTTCTTC,CASSLLGIGDEQFF
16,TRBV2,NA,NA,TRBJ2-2,TGTGCCAGCAGTGTTAGGGCCATAGTTAACACCGGGGAGCTGTTTTTT,CASSVRAIVNTGELFF